A selection of T cell receptor beta chains follows, all from one sample in a study of blood T cells in healthy people across ages. TCRdb reprocessed the 5' RACE reads via MiXCR and lists one record per CDR3 protein. The sample holds about 900,000 distinct CDR3 sequences, roughly 48% seen once. Sequencing was done on a sample of blood. The origin of the receptors is a man aged 25 to 45 in good health. The CDR3 runs from the conserved cysteine through the conserved F or W. Each record gives: J gene, clone size, D gene, V gene, CDR3 DNA, CDR3 protein. D genes are given only for firm matches. Expanded clones are given a class, and other clones once, few, many or no size at all.

j_gene: TRBJ1-2
abundance: few
d_gene: TRBD1
v_gene: TRBV3-1
CDR3nt: TGTGCCAGCAGCCAGGTTTGGGACAGCGCTTATGGCTACACCTTC
CDR3aa: CASSQVWDSAYGYTF

j_gene: TRBJ2-7
abundance: .
d_gene: TRBD2
v_gene: TRBV20-1
CDR3nt: TGCAGTGCTCAACCTAGCGGGGGCCCCTACGAGCAGTACTTC
CDR3aa: CSAQPSGGPYEQYF

j_gene: TRBJ2-1
abundance: few
d_gene: .
v_gene: TRBV3-1
CDR3nt: TGTGCCAGCAGTCGCGGGGAACAGAACAATGAGCAGTTCTTC
CDR3aa: CASSRGEQNNEQFF

j_gene: TRBJ2-7
abundance: .
d_gene: TRBD2
v_gene: TRBV28
CDR3nt: TGTGCCAGCAGTTTATTACGGGGGGGCTACAATGAGCAGTACTTC
CDR3aa: CASSLLRGGYNEQYF

j_gene: TRBJ2-3
abundance: .
d_gene: .
v_gene: TRBV21-1
CDR3nt: TGTGCCAGCAGCAACTGGGTGCGGGGGGTTCCGGATACGCAGTATTTT
CDR3aa: CASSNWVRGVPDTQYF

j_gene: TRBJ2-7
abundance: .
d_gene: .
v_gene: TRBV5-1
CDR3nt: TGCGCCAGCAGTAGGACTGCCCCTACCTACGAGCAGTACTTC
CDR3aa: CASSRTAPTYEQYF

j_gene: TRBJ1-2
abundance: .
d_gene: .
v_gene: TRBV25-1
CDR3nt: TGTGCCAGCAGTGATCTCCCGGGATATGGCTACACCTTC
CDR3aa: CASSDLPGYGYTF

j_gene: TRBJ1-5
abundance: .
d_gene: .
v_gene: TRBV28
CDR3nt: TGTGCCAGCAGTCCCACCGGAGGGGGAAGAAGTCAGCCCCAGCATTTT
CDR3aa: CASSPTGGGRSQPQHF

j_gene: TRBJ1-1
abundance: .
d_gene: .
v_gene: TRBV6-5
CDR3nt: TGTGCCAGCAGCCCGTACAGGGAGGTGACTTTCTTT
CDR3aa: CASSPYREVTFF

j_gene: TRBJ1-4
abundance: .
d_gene: .
v_gene: TRBV20-1
CDR3nt: TGCAGTGCTCGGGACCGGAATGAAAAACTGTTTTTT
CDR3aa: CSARDRNEKLFF

j_gene: TRBJ2-7
abundance: .
d_gene: TRBD2
v_gene: TRBV20-1
CDR3nt: TGCAGTGCTAGTACCAGCGGGGGGACCGAGCAGTACTTC
CDR3aa: CSASTSGGTEQYF

j_gene: TRBJ1-5
abundance: .
d_gene: .
v_gene: TRBV27
CDR3nt: TGTGCCAGCAGTTCCCGACCGGGACAGCCCCAGCATTTT
CDR3aa: CASSSRPGQPQHF

j_gene: TRBJ2-3
abundance: .
d_gene: .
v_gene: TRBV28
CDR3nt: TGTGCCAGCAGCACGCGGACAGTAAACACAGATACGCAGTATTTT
CDR3aa: CASSTRTVNTDTQYF

j_gene: TRBJ2-7
abundance: few
d_gene: .
v_gene: TRBV6-1
CDR3nt: TGTGCCAGCACCCCTCTTGACGTCAGCTCCTACGAGCAGTACTTC
CDR3aa: CASTPLDVSSYEQYF

j_gene: TRBJ2-1
abundance: .
d_gene: TRBD2
v_gene: TRBV7-2
CDR3nt: TGTGCCAGCAGCTTAATCAAACTACTAGCGGGGGGGTACAATGAGCAGTTCTTC
CDR3aa: CASSLIKLLAGGYNEQFF

j_gene: TRBJ1-2
abundance: .
d_gene: TRBD1
v_gene: TRBV28
CDR3nt: TGTGCCAGCAGTCGCGAGGGGGCAATCTATGGCTACACCTTC
CDR3aa: CASSREGAIYGYTF

j_gene: TRBJ2-2
abundance: .
d_gene: TRBD1
v_gene: TRBV5-1
CDR3nt: TGCGCCAGCAGCACACAGACAGGGGGAGGCACCGGGGAGCTGTTTTTT
CDR3aa: CASSTQTGGGTGELFF

j_gene: TRBJ2-3
abundance: .
d_gene: TRBD2
v_gene: TRBV28
CDR3nt: TGTGCCAGCAGTCCCATGGGGGAGGGGACAGATACGCAGTATTTT
CDR3aa: CASSPMGEGTDTQYF

j_gene: TRBJ1-2
abundance: .
d_gene: TRBD1
v_gene: TRBV30
CDR3nt: TGTGCCTGGAATCAGGGGGCCTATGGCTACACCTTC
CDR3aa: CAWNQGAYGYTF

j_gene: TRBJ2-5
abundance: .
d_gene: .
v_gene: TRBV12-3/TRBV12-4
CDR3nt: TGTGCCAGCAGACCTCCGGGGGGCAGAGAGCAGTACTTC
CDR3aa: CASRPPGGREQYF

j_gene: TRBJ1-2
abundance: .
d_gene: TRBD1
v_gene: TRBV10-3
CDR3nt: TGTGCCATCAGTGAGCTACAGGGGGAACAAGGCTACACCTTC
CDR3aa: CAISELQGEQGYTF

j_gene: TRBJ2-1
abundance: many
d_gene: TRBD1
v_gene: TRBV10-3
CDR3nt: TGTGCCATCAGGGGACAGAACGATGAGCAGTTCTTC
CDR3aa: CAIRGQNDEQFF

j_gene: TRBJ1-6
abundance: .
d_gene: .
v_gene: TRBV4-2
CDR3nt: TGTGCCAGCAGCCCGGCCGGACCAAATTCACCCCTCCACTTT
CDR3aa: CASSPAGPNSPLHF

j_gene: TRBJ2-5
abundance: many
d_gene: .
v_gene: TRBV7-2
CDR3nt: TGTGCCAGCAGCTTAGGTTTTGCGGCTAGTGGCGAGACCCAGTACTTC
CDR3aa: CASSLGFAASGETQYF

j_gene: TRBJ1-6
abundance: few
d_gene: .
v_gene: TRBV4-1
CDR3nt: TGCGCCAGCAGCCAAGCGATGCCGAGTAATTCACCCCTCCACTTT
CDR3aa: CASSQAMPSNSPLHF

j_gene: TRBJ2-7
abundance: few
d_gene: .
v_gene: TRBV28
CDR3nt: TGTGCCAGCACCCGAAGTGGGATAGAGCAGTACTTC
CDR3aa: CASTRSGIEQYF

j_gene: TRBJ1-1
abundance: many
d_gene: .
v_gene: TRBV12-3/TRBV12-4
CDR3nt: TGTGCCAGCAGCTTAGTCGGCACTGAAGCTTTCTTT
CDR3aa: CASSLVGTEAFF

j_gene: TRBJ2-7
abundance: .
d_gene: .
v_gene: TRBV4-2
CDR3nt: TGTGCCAGCAGCCAAGTTGGTGACGGAGCCTACGAGCAGTACTTC
CDR3aa: CASSQVGDGAYEQYF

j_gene: TRBJ1-1
abundance: .
d_gene: .
v_gene: TRBV20-1
CDR3nt: TGCAGTGCTAGACGACAGCGATTGAACACTGAAGCTTTCTTT
CDR3aa: CSARRQRLNTEAFF

j_gene: TRBJ1-6
abundance: .
d_gene: TRBD1
v_gene: TRBV6-2/TRBV6-3
CDR3nt: TGTGCCAGCAGTCCTACCGGGACAGGCAATTCACCCCTCCACTTT
CDR3aa: CASSPTGTGNSPLHF

j_gene: TRBJ2-7
abundance: few
d_gene: .
v_gene: TRBV4-3
CDR3nt: TGCGCCAGCAGCCCGGCCACTGGGACTGCTGAGCAGTACTTC
CDR3aa: CASSPATGTAEQYF

j_gene: TRBJ2-4
abundance: .
d_gene: TRBD1
v_gene: TRBV28
CDR3nt: TGTGCCAGCAGTTTTGGGACAGAGTTAAGAGAGCAGTACTTC
CDR3aa: CASSFGTELREQYF

j_gene: TRBJ2-7
abundance: .
d_gene: .
v_gene: TRBV28
CDR3nt: TGTGCCAGCAGTCCTAGCAAGAGCTCCTACGAGCAGTACTTC
CDR3aa: CASSPSKSSYEQYF

j_gene: TRBJ1-4
abundance: .
d_gene: TRBD1
v_gene: TRBV4-2
CDR3nt: TGTGCCAGCAGCCCCACCGCGGGACAGGGGGATGAAAAACTGTTTTTT
CDR3aa: CASSPTAGQGDEKLFF

j_gene: TRBJ2-2
abundance: .
d_gene: .
v_gene: TRBV20-1
CDR3nt: TGCAGTGCGGCTCCAGGGGGGAAAGGTATCGGGGAGCTGTTTTTT
CDR3aa: CSAAPGGKGIGELFF